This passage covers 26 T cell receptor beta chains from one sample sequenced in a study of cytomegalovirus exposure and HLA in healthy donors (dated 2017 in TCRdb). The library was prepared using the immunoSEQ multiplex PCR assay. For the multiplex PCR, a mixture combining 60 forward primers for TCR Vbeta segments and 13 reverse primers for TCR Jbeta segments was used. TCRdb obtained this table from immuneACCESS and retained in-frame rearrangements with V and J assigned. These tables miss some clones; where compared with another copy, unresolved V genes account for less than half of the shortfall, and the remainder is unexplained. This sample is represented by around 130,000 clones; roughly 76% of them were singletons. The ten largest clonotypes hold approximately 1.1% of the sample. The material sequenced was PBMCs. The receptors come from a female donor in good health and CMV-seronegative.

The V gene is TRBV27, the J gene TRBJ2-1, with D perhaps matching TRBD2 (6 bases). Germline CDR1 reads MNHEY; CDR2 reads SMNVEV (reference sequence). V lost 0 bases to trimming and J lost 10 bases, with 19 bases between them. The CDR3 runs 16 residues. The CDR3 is CASSLSNRELKGEQFF. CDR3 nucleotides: TGTGCCAGCAGTTTATCTAACCGGGAGCTAAAAGGGGAGCAGTTCTTC.

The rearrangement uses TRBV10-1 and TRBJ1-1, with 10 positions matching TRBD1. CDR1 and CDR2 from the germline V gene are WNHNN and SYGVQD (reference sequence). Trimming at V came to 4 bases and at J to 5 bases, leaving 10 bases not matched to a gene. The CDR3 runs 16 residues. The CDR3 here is CASSGSGTGERTEAFF. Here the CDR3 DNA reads TGCGCCAGCAGTGGTTCTGGGACAGGGGAACGAACTGAAGCTTTCTTT.

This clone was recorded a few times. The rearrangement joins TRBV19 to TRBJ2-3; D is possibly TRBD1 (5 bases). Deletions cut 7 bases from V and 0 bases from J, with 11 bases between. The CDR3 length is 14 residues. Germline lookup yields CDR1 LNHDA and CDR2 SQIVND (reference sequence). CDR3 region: CASTKQASTDTQYF. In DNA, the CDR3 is TGTGCCAGTACTAAACAGGCTAGCACAGATACGCAGTATTTT.

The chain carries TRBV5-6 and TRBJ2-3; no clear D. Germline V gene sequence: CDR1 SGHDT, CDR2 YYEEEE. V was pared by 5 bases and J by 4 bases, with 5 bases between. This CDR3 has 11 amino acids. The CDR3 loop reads CASSVSDTQYF. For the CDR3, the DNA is TGTGCCAGCAGTGTCTCAGATACGCAGTATTTT.

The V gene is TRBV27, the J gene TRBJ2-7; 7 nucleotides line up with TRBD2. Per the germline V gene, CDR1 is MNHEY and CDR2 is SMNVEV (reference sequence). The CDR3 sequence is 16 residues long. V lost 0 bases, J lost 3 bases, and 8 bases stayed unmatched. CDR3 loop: CASSLSGGGRHYEQYF. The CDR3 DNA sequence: TGTGCCAGCAGTTTATCGGGGGGAGGGAGACACTACGAGCAGTACTTC.

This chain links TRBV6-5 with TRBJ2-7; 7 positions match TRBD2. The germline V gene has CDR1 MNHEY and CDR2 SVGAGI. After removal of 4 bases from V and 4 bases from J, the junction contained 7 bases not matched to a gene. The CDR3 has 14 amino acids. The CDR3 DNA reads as TGTGCCAGCAGTTTTGGGCGGGAGCTTTACGAGCAGTACTTC. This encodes CASSFGRELYEQYF.

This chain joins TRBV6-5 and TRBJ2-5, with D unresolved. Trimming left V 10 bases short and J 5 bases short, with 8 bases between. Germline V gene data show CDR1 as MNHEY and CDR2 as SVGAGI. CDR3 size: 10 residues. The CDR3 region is CATTRETQYF. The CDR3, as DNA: TGTGCCACCACCAGGGAGACCCAGTACTTC.

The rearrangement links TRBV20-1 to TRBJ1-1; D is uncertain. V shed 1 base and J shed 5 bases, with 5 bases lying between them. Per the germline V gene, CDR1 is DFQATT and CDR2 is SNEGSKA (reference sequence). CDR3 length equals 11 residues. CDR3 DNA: TGCAGTGCTAGAGCCGGGACTGAAGCTTTCTTT. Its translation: CSARAGTEAFF.

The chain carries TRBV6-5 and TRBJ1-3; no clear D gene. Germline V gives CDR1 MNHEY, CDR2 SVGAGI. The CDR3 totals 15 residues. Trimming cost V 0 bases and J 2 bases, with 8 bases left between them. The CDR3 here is CASSYSREPGNTIYF. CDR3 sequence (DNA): TGTGCCAGCAGTTACTCGAGGGAGCCTGGAAACACCATATATTTT.

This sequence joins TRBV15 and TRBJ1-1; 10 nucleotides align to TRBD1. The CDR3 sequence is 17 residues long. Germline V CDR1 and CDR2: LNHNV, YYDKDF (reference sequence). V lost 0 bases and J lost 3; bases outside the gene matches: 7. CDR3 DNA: TGTGCCACCAGCAGAGATCAGGGGACAGGGGAAGACACTGAAGCTTTCTTT. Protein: CATSRDQGTGEDTEAFF.

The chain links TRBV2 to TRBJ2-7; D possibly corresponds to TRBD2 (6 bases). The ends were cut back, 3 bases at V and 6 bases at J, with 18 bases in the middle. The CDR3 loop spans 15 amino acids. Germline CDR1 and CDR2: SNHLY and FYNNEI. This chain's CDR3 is CASSESASAPGEQYF. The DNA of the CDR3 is TGTGCCAGCAGTGAGTCCGCTAGCGCCCCGGGCGAGCAGTACTTC.

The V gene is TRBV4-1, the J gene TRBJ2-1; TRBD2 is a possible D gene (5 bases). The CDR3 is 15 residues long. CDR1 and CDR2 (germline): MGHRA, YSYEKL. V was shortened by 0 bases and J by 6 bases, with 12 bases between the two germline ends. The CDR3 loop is CASSQDRRTSNEQFF. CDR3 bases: TGCGCCAGCAGCCAAGATCGAAGGACTTCCAATGAGCAGTTCTTC.

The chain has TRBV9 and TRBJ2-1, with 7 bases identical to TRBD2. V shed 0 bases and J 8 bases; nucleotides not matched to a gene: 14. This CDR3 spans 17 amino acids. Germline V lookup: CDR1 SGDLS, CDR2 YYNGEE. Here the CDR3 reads CASSVVTWWEGGDEQFF. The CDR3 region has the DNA TGTGCCAGCAGCGTAGTAACCTGGTGGGAGGGCGGGGATGAGCAGTTCTTC.

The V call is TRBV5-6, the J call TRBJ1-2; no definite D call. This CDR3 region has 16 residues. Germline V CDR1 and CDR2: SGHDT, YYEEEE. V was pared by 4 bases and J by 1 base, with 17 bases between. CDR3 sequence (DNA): TGTGCCAGCAGCACCGGGGTTGGTAGGGATAACTATGGCTACACCTTC. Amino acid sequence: CASSTGVGRDNYGYTF.

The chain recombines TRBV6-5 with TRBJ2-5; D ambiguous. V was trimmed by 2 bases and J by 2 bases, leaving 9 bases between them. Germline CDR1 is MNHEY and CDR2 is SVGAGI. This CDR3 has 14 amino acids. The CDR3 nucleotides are TGTGCCAGCAGTTACGGTCCGGAGCAAGAGACCCAGTACTTC. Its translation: CASSYGPEQETQYF.

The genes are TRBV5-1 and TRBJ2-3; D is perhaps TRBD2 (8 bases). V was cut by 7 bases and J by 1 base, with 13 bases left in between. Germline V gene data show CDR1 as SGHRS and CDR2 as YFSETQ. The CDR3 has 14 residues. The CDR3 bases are TGCGCCAGCGCCGGGAGGGGGCGCACAGATACGCAGTATTTT. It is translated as CASAGRGRTDTQYF.

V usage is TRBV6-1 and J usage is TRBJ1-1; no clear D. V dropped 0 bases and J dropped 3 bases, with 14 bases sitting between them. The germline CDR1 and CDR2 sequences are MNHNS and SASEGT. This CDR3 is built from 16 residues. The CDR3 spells CASSEAGLRIDTEAFF. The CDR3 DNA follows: TGTGCCAGCAGTGAAGCGGGCCTGAGAATTGACACTGAAGCTTTCTTT.

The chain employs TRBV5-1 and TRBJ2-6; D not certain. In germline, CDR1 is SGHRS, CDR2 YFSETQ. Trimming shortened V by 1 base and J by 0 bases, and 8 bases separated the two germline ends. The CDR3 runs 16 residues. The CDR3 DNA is TGCGCCAGCAGCTTGACGAAGAGCTCTGGGGCCAACGTCCTGACTTTC. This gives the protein CASSLTKSSGANVLTF.

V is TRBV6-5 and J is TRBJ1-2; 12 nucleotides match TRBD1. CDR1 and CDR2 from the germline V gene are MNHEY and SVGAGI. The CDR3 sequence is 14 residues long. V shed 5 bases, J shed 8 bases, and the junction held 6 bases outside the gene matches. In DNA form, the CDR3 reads TGTGCCAGCAGTCCTGGGACAGGGGGCTACGGCTACACCTTC. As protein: CASSPGTGGYGYTF.

The CDR3 spells CASSGTSVSEQFF. In nucleotides, the CDR3 is TGTGCCAGCAGTGGGACTAGCGTAAGTGAGCAGTTCTTC. This chain connects TRBV6-4 to TRBJ2-1; 9 positions match TRBD2. CDR1 is MRHNA and CDR2 is SNTAGT in the germline V gene. The CDR3 has 13 residues. Trimming took 4 bases from V and 9 from J; bases not matched to a gene: 4.

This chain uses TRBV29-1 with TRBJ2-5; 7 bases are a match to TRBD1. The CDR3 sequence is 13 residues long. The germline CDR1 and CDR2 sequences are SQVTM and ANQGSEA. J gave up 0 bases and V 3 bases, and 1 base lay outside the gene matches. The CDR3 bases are TGCAGCGTTGAGGGACAGAACCAAGAGACCCAGTACTTC. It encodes CSVEGQNQETQYF.

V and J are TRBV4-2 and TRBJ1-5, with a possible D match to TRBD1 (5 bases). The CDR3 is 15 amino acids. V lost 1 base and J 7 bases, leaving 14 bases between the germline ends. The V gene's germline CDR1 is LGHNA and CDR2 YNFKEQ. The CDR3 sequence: CASSQAPRGGQPQHF. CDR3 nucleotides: TGTGCCAGCAGCCAAGCCCCCCGGGGGGGACAGCCCCAGCATTTT.

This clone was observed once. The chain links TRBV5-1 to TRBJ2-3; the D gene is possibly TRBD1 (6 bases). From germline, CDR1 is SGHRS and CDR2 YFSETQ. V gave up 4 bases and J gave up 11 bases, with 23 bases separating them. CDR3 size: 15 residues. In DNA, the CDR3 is TGCGCCAGCAGCATATCAGGGGATCCCTCGGGCTTGCAGTATTTT. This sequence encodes CASSISGDPSGLQYF.

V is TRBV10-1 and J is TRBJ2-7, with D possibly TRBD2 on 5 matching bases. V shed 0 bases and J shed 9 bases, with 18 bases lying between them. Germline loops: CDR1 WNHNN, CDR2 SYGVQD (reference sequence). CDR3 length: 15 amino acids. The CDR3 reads CASSESPAVPLGQYF. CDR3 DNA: TGCGCCAGCAGTGAGTCCCCAGCGGTCCCCCTTGGGCAGTACTTC.

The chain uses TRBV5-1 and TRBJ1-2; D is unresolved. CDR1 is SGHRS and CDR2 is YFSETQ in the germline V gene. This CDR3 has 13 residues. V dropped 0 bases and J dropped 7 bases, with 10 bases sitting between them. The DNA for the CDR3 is TGCGCCAGCAGCTTGGTCGGTGCTAGTGGCTACACCTTC. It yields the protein CASSLVGASGYTF. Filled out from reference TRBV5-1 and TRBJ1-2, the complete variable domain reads KAGVTQTPRYLIKTRGQQVTLSCSPISGHRSVSWYQQTPGQGLQFLFEYFSETQRNKGNFPGRFSGRQFSNSRSEMNVSTLELGDSALYLCASSLVGASGYTFGSGTRLTVV.

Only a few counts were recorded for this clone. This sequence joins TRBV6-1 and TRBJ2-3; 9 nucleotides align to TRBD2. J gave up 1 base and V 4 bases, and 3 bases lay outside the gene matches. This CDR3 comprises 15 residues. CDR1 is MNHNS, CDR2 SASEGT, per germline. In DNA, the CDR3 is TGTGCCAGCAGTGCCTGGACTAGCGGCACAGATACGCAGTATTTT. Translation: CASSAWTSGTDTQYF.